Presented here are 24 T cell receptor beta chains from one specimen sequenced in a study of shared clonotypes between healthy human individuals. Profiling relied on immunoSEQ multiplex PCR, and the TCRdb table lists in-frame clones only, not all of them. The sample includes roughly 500,000 clones, around 96% seen only once; the top ten take nearly 0.065%. The sample taken for sequencing was naive CD4+ T cells sorted from blood. Regarding subset: CD45RA+ positively selected. These TCRs come from a woman aged 25 to 45 in good health.

This clone was picked up one time. The chain recombines TRBV19 with TRBJ2-1; 7 nucleotides match TRBD1. CDR3 length: 16 amino acids. The junction had 6 bases not matched to a gene; V was cut back by 0 bases and J by 4 bases. Germline CDR1 and CDR2: LNHDA and SQIVND (reference sequence). This chain's CDR3 is CASSIELGQSYNEQFF. The DNA of the CDR3 is TGTGCCAGTAGTATAGAGTTGGGACAGTCATACAATGAGCAGTTCTTC. Full variable domain (remainder filled in from reference TRBV19 and TRBJ2-1): DGGITQSPKYLFRKEGQNVTLSCEQNLNHDAMYWYRQDPGQGLRLIYYSQIVNDFQKGDIAEGYSVSREKKESFPLTVTSAQKNPTAFYLCASSIELGQSYNEQFFGPGTRLTVL.

This clone has a handful of counts. The chain has TRBV19 and TRBJ2-7, with 8 bases fitting TRBD1. Germline CDR1 and CDR2: LNHDA and SQIVND (reference sequence). V lost 5 bases, J lost 6 bases, and 6 bases stayed unmatched. CDR3 length equals 13 residues. In nucleotides, the CDR3 is TGTGCCAGTAGTTCCGGACAGGGCGGCGAGCAGTACTTC. This gives the protein CASSSGQGGEQYF.

The V call is TRBV6-1, the J call TRBJ2-7; 9 bases are a match to TRBD2. J lost 3 bases, V lost 8 bases, and 11 bases had no gene match. The length of the CDR3 is 15 residues. CDR1 MNHNS and CDR2 SASEGT come from the germline V gene. The CDR3 DNA reads TGTGCCAGCTGGGTTAGCGGGAGCTCATTCTACGAGCAGTACTTC. Translated: CASWVSGSSFYEQYF.

The CDR3 here is CASSQEGLKQETQYF. The CDR3 bases are TGTGCCAGCAGCCAAGAGGGACTTAAACAAGAGACCCAGTACTTC. The V gene is TRBV4-2, the J gene TRBJ2-5, with D possibly being TRBD2 (6 bases). The CDR3 contains 15 residues. V was clipped by 0 bases and J by 2 bases, with 10 bases between them. Germline CDR1 LGHNA, CDR2 YNFKEQ.

V and J are TRBV7-8 and TRBJ2-1, with D tentatively TRBD2 (5 bases). The length of the CDR3 is 16 residues. The ends were cut back, 5 bases at V and 6 bases at J, with 20 bases in the middle. Germline-derived CDR1 and CDR2 are SGHVS and FQNEAQ. CDR3 nucleotide sequence: TGTGCCAGCAGCACCCCGAGCGGAGTCTGGACCAATGAGCAGTTCTTC. Translating gives CASSTPSGVWTNEQFF.

The genes are TRBV4-1 and TRBJ1-1; no clear D gene. Trimming removed 1 base from V and 8 bases from J, with 8 bases in between. Germline V gene data show CDR1 as MGHRA and CDR2 as YSYEKL. The CDR3 spans 12 residues. CDR3 in amino acids: CASSQVGSEAFF. The DNA for the CDR3 is TGCGCCAGCAGCCAAGTGGGAAGCGAAGCTTTCTTT.

The V call is TRBV2, the J call TRBJ1-1, with a weak D call TRBD1 (5 bases). V lost 6 bases and J lost 3, with 11 bases in between. Per germline, CDR1 SNHLY and CDR2 FYNNEI. The CDR3 is made up of 13 amino acids. The CDR3 nucleotides are TGTGCCAGCAGGGCAGAGGGGTACACTGAAGCTTTCTTT. Encoded protein: CASRAEGYTEAFF.

The gene calls are TRBV19 and TRBJ1-5, with D possibly being TRBD1 (5 bases). V was cut by 9 bases and J by 2 bases, with 8 bases left in between. The CDR3 covers 12 residues. The V gene's germline CDR1 is LNHDA and CDR2 SQIVND (reference sequence). The CDR3 bases are TGTGCCAGCAGGGACGGCAATCAGCCCCAGCATTTT. Translated: CASRDGNQPQHF.

The J gene is TRBJ2-5, the V gene TRBV10-3; D perhaps matches TRBD2 (5 bases). The tail of the sequence fits TRBJ2-7 better, so the J call may be wrong. The CDR3 is 15 amino acids. The germline CDR1 and CDR2 sequences are ENHRY and SYGVKD. CDR3 sequence (DNA): TGTGCCATCAGTGAGTCTGACCCGGGGTCCTACGAGCAGTACTTC. Protein: CAISESDPGSYEQYF.

V usage is TRBV14 and J usage is TRBJ2-1; unclear D gene. Trimming cost V 4 bases and J 4 bases, with 11 bases left between them. The CDR3 length is 14 residues. Germline CDR1 is SGHDN and CDR2 is FVKESK. CDR3 loop: CASSRWQSYNEQFF. The CDR3 DNA follows: TGTGCCAGCAGCCGGTGGCAGTCTTACAATGAGCAGTTCTTC.

This rearrangement joins TRBV5-1 to TRBJ2-7; 10 positions agree with TRBD2. The trim removed 2 bases at V and 1 base at J, leaving 6 bases unmatched. The CDR3 has 16 residues. Germline CDR1 SGHRS, CDR2 YFSETQ. The CDR3 loop reads CASSLKEREGSYEQYF. The CDR3 region has the DNA TGCGCCAGCAGCTTAAAGGAGCGGGAGGGTTCCTACGAGCAGTACTTC.

The V gene is TRBV7-9, the J gene TRBJ2-1; D is uncertain. This CDR3 is built from 11 residues. Deletions cut 5 bases from V and 10 bases from J, with 9 bases between. The germline CDR1 and CDR2 sequences are SEHNR and FQNEAQ (reference sequence). The CDR3 nucleotides are TGTGCCAGCAGCCCTGCTGGGGAGCAGTTCTTC. Protein: CASSPAGEQFF.

CDR3 sequence (DNA): TGCGCCAGCAGCGGGGGACTAGCGCACACAGATACGCAGTATTTT. It translates to CASSGGLAHTDTQYF. The J gene is TRBJ2-3, the V gene TRBV5-1, with TRBD2 matching 10 bases. CDR1 SGHRS and CDR2 YFSETQ come from the germline V gene. The CDR3 loop spans 15 amino acids. With V trimmed by 4 bases and J by 2 bases, 4 bases remained unmatched.

In regard to this clone: At one end the junction does not follow the germline gene, possibly because of a read error. V usage is TRBV11-3 and J usage is TRBJ2-5; 16 nucleotides line up with TRBD2. CDR3 length: 16 residues. The V gene's germline CDR1 is SGHNT and CDR2 YENEEA. The CDR3 is CASSWGTSGRGEPQYF. The CDR3 nucleotides are TGTGCCAGCAGCTGGGGGACTAGCGGGAGGGGAGAGCCCCAGTACTTC.

The gene calls are TRBV7-8 and TRBJ2-7; 7 bases line up with TRBD2. Looked up from germline, CDR1 is SGHVS and CDR2 is FQNEAQ. Trimming at V came to 1 base and at J to 3 bases, leaving 6 bases not matched to a gene. The CDR3 contains 15 residues. The chain's CDR3 is CASSLGHGGSYEQYF. The CDR3 DNA reads TGTGCCAGCAGCTTAGGACATGGCGGGAGCTACGAGCAGTACTTC.

This clone was detected once. V is TRBV6-5 and J is TRBJ2-7, with 8 bases fitting TRBD2. Per germline, CDR1 MNHEY and CDR2 SVGAGI. Trimming took 6 bases from V and 12 from J; bases not matched to a gene: 13. The CDR3 runs 13 residues. This CDR3 reads CASSRRGGRAPYF. As DNA, the CDR3 is TGTGCCAGCAGCCGCCGGGGGGGGAGGGCCCCGTACTTC.

The chain links TRBV5-6 to TRBJ2-3; 10 positions agree with TRBD1. Germline CDR1 is SGHDT and CDR2 is YYEEEE. The V gene end was trimmed by 3 bases and the J gene end by 6 bases; junction bases not matched to a gene: 7. The CDR3 is made up of 15 amino acids. The CDR3 DNA is TGTGCCAGCAGCTGGGCCGGGACAGGGGTGGATACGCAGTATTTT. Its protein is CASSWAGTGVDTQYF.

The chain links TRBV11-2 to TRBJ2-7, with D perhaps matching TRBD1 (9 bases). This CDR3 spans 18 amino acids. Germline V CDR1 and CDR2: SGHAT, FQNNGV. The V gene lost 7 bases and the J gene lost 0 bases, with 25 bases spanning the gap. For the CDR3, the DNA is TGTGCCAGCATCCCGGGGGGGGACAGGGAAGACAGCTCCTACGAGCAGTACTTC. It encodes CASIPGGDREDSSYEQYF.

This clone was counted a few times. The J gene is TRBJ1-5, the V gene TRBV9, with no clear D. Trimming shortened V by 3 bases and J by 0 bases, and 7 bases separated the two germline ends. Germline V gene data show CDR1 as SGDLS and CDR2 as YYNGEE. The CDR3 extends over 14 amino acids. CDR3 in amino acids: CASSGTDSNQPQHF. In nucleotides, the CDR3 is TGTGCCAGCAGCGGGACGGATAGCAATCAGCCCCAGCATTTT.

This clone occurred once. The V and J genes are TRBV12-5 and TRBJ2-3; D might be TRBD2 (6 bases). V lost 5 bases and J 0 bases, leaving 9 bases between the germline ends. The germline CDR1 and CDR2 sequences are LGHNT and FRNRAP. This CDR3 contains 14 residues. CDR3 loop: CASGRSGSTDTQYF. CDR3 sequence (DNA): TGTGCTAGTGGTCGGAGCGGGAGCACAGATACGCAGTATTTT. Complete variable domain (other parts from reference TRBV12-5 and TRBJ2-3): DARVTQTPRHKVTEMGQEVTMRCQPILGHNTVFWYRQTMMQGLELLAYFRNRAPLDDSGMPKDRFSAEMPDATLATLKIQPSEPRDSAVYFCASGRSGSTDTQYFGPGTRLTVL.

V usage is TRBV11-2 and J usage is TRBJ2-1; D remains ambiguous. Germline loops: CDR1 SGHAT, CDR2 FQNNGV. V lost 2 bases to trimming and J lost 10 bases, with 9 bases between them. The length of the CDR3 is 12 residues. The CDR3: CASSLSRQEQFF. Here the CDR3 DNA reads TGTGCCAGCAGCTTAAGCAGGCAGGAGCAGTTCTTC.

The chain uses TRBV5-8 and TRBJ1-4; D remains unclear. With 4 bases removed from V and 4 bases from J, the gap between germline ends came to 20 bases. Germline V gene sequence: CDR1 SGHTS, CDR2 YDEGEE. The CDR3 spans 17 residues. CDR3 in amino acids: CASSTGIETGFNEKLFF. CDR3 coding DNA: TGTGCCAGCAGCACTGGGATCGAGACGGGATTTAATGAAAAACTGTTTTTT.

The rearrangement joins TRBV5-6 to TRBJ2-2; TRBD2 agrees at 7 bases. Trimming cost V 1 base and J 3 bases; bases outside gene matches: 6. CDR1 SGHDT and CDR2 YYEEEE come from the germline V gene. The CDR3 consists of 16 residues. CDR3 sequence: CASSLFQREDTGELFF. The CDR3 DNA follows: TGTGCCAGCAGCTTGTTCCAGCGGGAAGACACCGGGGAGCTGTTTTTT. Looking up the rest from reference TRBV5-6 and TRBJ2-2 gives the full variable domain: DAGVTQSPTHLIKTRGQQVTLRCSPKSGHDTVSWYQQALGQGPQFIFQYYEEEERQRGNFPDRFSGHQFPNYSSELNVNALLLGDSALYLCASSLFQREDTGELFFGEGSRLTVL.

The rearrangement joins TRBV19 to TRBJ2-3; TRBD2 might be the D (6 bases). Germline CDR1 and CDR2: LNHDA and SQIVND (reference sequence). The CDR3 has 13 residues. With 10 bases removed from V and 1 base from J, the gap between germline ends came to 12 bases. The DNA of the CDR3 is TGTGCCACCGGCGGGGCTCGCACAGATACGCAGTATTTT. This codes for CATGGARTDTQYF.